This TCR beta chain was recorded in a study of T cells in Graves' hyperthyroidism and ophthalmopathy. Concerning this clonotype: A much larger clone differs from this one at a single base, so this may be a read error.

The TCR beta CDR3 regions underwent amplification using RNA transcripts as the source. TCR CDR3 regions were first amplified by RT-PCR with HTBI primers. TCRdb recomputed calls from the multiplex PCR reads with MiXCR, one row per CDR3 protein. The table records about 420,000 distinct CDR3 sequences, less than 20% of them present only once. The CDR3 runs 14 residues. V was shortened by 5 bases and J by 0 bases, with 9 bases between the two germline ends. Germline values: CDR1 SGHNT, CDR2 YENEEA. Sequenced sample: blood. The chain joins TRBV11-3 to TRBJ2-3; TRBD1 or TRBD2 may be the D gene (5 bases each). The origin of this receptor is a woman between 18 and 29 years old with Graves' hyperthyroidism. The CDR3 sequence: CASSRGRSTDTQYF. The DNA of the CDR3 is TGTGCCAGCAGCCGGGGACGGAGCACAGATACGCAGTATTTT.